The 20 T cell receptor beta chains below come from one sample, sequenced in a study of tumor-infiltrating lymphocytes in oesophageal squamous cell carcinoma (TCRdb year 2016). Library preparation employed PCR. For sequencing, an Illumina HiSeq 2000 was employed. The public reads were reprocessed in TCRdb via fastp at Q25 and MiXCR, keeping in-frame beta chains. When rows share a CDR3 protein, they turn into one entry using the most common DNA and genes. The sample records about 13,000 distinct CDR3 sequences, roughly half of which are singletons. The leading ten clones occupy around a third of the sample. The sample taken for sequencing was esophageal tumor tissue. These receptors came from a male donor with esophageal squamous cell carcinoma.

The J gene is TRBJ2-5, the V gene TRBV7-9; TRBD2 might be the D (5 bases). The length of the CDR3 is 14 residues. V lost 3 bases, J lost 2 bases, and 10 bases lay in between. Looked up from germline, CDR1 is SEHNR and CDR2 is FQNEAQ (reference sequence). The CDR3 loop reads CASSFAGLQETQYF. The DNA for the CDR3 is TGTGCCAGCAGCTTCGCAGGACTGCAAGAGACCCAGTACTTC. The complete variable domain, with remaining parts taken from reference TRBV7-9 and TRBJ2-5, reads DTGVSQNPRHKITKRGQNVTFRCDPISEHNRLYWYRQTLGQGPEFLTYFQNEAQLEKSRLLSDRFSAERPKGSFSTLEIQRTEQGDSAMYLCASSFAGLQETQYFGPGTRLLVL.

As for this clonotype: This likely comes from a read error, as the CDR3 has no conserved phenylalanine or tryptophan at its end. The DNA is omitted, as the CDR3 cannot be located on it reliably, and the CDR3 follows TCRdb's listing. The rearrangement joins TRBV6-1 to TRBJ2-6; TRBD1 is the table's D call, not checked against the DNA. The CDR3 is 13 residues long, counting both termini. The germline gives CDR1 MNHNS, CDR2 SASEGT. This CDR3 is CASTIGETQYFGA.

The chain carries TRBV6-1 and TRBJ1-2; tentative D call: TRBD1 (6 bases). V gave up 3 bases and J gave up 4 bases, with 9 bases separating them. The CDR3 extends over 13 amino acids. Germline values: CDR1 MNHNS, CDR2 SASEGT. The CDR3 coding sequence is TGTGCCAGCAGTGATGACAGGCTCTATGGCTACACCTTC. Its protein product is CASSDDRLYGYTF.

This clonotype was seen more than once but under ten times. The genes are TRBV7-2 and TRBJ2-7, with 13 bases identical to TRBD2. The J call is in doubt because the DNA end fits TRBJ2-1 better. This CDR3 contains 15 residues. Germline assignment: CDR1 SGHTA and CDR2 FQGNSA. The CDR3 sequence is CASSWTSGGRDEQFF. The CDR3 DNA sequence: TGTGCCAGCAGCTGGACTAGCGGGGGTAGGGATGAGCAGTTCTTC.

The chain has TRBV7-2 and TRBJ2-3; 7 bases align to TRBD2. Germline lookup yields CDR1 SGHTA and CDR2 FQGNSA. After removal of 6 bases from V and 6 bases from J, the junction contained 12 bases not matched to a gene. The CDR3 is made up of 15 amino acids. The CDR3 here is CASRPAGLRGDTQYF. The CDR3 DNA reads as TGTGCCAGCAGGCCAGCGGGGCTCCGGGGTGATACGCAGTATTTT. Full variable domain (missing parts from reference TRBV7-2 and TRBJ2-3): GAGVSQSPSNKVTEKGKDVELRCDPISGHTALYWYRQSLGQGLEFLIYFQGNSAPDKSGLPSDRFSAERTGGSVSTLTIQRTQQEDSAVYLCASRPAGLRGDTQYFGPGTRLTVL.

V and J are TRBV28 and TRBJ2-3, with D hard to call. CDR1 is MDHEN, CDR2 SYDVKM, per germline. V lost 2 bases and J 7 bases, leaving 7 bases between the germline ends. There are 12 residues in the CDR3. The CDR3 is CASSLPPNTQYF. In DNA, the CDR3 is TGTGCCAGCAGTTTACCCCCGAATACGCAGTATTTT.

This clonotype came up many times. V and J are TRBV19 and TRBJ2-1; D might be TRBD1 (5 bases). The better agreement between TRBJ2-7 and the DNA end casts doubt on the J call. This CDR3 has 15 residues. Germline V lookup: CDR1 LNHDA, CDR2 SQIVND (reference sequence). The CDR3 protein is CASSIGSQGYHEQYF. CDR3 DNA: TGTGCCAGTAGTATTGGGTCCCAGGGCTATCACGAGCAGTACTTC.

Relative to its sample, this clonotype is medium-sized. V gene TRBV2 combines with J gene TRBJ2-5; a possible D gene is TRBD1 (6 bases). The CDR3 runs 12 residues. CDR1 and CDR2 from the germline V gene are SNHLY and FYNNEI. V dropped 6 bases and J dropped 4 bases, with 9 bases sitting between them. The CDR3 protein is CASRGGSETQYF. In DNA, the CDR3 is TGTGCCAGCAGAGGGGGTTCAGAGACCCAGTACTTC.

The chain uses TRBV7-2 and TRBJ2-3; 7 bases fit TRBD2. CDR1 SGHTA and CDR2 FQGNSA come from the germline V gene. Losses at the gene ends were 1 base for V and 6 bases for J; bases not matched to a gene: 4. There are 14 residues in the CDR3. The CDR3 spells CASSLVRGGDTQYF. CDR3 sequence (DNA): TGTGCCAGCAGCTTAGTTCGGGGAGGGGATACGCAGTATTTT.

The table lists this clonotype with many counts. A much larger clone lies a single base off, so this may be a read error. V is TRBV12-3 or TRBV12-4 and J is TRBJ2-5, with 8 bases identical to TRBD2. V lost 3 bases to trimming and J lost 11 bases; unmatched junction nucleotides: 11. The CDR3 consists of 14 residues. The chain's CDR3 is CASSLQREWDEQYF. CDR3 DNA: TGTGCCAGCAGTTTGCAGCGGGAGTGGGATGAGCAGTACTTC.

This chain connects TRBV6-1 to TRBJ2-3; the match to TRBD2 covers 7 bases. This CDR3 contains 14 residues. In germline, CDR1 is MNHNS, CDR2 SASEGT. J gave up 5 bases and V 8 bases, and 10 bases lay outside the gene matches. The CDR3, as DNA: TGTGCCAGCGGACTAGGGCCCCCGGTAGATACGCAGTATTTT. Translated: CASGLGPPVDTQYF.

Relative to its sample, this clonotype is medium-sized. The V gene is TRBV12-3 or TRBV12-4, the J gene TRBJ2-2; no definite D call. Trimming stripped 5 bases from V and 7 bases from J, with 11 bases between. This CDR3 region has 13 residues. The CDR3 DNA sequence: TGTGCCAGCAGTCCCCGGGTGGACGGGGAGCTGTTTTTT. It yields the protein CASSPRVDGELFF.

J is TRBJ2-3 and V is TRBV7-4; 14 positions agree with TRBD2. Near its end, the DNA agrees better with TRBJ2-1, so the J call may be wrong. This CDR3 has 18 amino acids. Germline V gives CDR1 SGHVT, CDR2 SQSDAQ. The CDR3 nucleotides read TGTGCCAGCAGCTCTAGCGGCCTCGGGACTAGCGGGAGAAATGAGCAGTTCTTC. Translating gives CASSSSGLGTSGRNEQFF.

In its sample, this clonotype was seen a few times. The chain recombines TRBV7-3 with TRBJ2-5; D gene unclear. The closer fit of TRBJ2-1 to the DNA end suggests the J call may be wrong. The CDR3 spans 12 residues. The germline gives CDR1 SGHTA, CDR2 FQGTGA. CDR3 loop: CASSRYSNEQFF. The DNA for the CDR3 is TGTGCCAGCAGTCGTTATAGCAATGAGCAGTTCTTC.

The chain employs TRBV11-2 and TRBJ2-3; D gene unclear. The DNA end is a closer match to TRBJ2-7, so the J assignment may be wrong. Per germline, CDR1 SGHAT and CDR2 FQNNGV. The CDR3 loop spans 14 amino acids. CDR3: CASSLNAVAYEQYF. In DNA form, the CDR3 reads TGTGCCAGCAGCTTAAACGCCGTAGCCTACGAGCAGTACTTC.

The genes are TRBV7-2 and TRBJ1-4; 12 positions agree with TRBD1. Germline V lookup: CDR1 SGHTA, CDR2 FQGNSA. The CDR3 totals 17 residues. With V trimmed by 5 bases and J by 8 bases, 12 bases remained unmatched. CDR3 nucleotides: TGTGCCAGCAGCCCCCGGGACAGGGGGCGAGTCGGGGAAAAACTGTTTTTT. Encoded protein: CASSPRDRGRVGEKLFF.

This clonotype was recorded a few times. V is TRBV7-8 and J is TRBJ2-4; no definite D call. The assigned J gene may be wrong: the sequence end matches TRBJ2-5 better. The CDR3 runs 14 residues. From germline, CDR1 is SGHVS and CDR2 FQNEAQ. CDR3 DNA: TGTGCCAGCAGCCCAGTGGGCGTACAAGAGACCCAGTACTTC. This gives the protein CASSPVGVQETQYF.

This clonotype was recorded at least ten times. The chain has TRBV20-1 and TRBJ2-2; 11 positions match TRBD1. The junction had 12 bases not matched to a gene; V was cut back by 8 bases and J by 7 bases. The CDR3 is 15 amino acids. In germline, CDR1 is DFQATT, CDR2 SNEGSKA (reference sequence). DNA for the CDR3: TGCAGTCCGTATTACCGGGACAGGGGGTTCGGGGAGCTGTTTTTT. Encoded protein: CSPYYRDRGFGELFF.

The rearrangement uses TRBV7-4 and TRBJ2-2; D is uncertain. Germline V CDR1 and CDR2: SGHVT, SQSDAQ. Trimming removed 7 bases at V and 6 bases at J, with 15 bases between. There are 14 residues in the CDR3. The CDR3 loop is CASTLGPGPGELFF. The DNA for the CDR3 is TGTGCCAGCACCCTCGGCCCGGGTCCCGGGGAGCTGTTTTTT.

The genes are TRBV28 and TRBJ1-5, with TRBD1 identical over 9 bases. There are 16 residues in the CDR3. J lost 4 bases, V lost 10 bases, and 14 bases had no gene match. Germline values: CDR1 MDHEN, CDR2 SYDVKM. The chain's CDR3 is CATLDRGGGSNQPQHF. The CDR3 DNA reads TGTGCCACCCTGGACAGGGGCGGGGGTAGTAATCAGCCCCAGCATTTT.